The 16 T cell receptor beta chains below were found in one sample sequenced in a study of cytomegalovirus exposure and HLA in healthy donors. Use of 60 Vbeta and 13 Jbeta primers characterized the PCR. The method was immunoSEQ multiplex PCR; TCRdb's version includes in-frame clones alone and lacks a portion of them. This table has about 150,000 clones, more than 75% appearing once. Sequenced material: PBMCs. These receptor sequences come from a male donor in good health and CMV-seronegative.

This rearrangement joins TRBV4-1 to TRBJ1-6, with 9 bases lining up with TRBD1. The CDR3 contains 15 residues. CDR1 is MGHRA, CDR2 YSYEKL, per germline. With 2 bases clipped from V and 10 bases from J, the junction kept 6 bases outside the gene matches. CDR3 residues: CASSQWDRAGSPLHF. In DNA form, the CDR3 reads TGCGCCAGCAGCCAATGGGACAGGGCAGGCTCACCCCTCCACTTT.

The chain joins TRBV10-1 to TRBJ2-7, with TRBD2 matching over 10 bases. The CDR3 totals 15 residues. Germline-derived CDR1 and CDR2 are WNHNN and SYGVQD (reference sequence). With 7 bases clipped from V and 4 bases from J, the junction kept 10 bases outside the gene matches. CDR3 sequence reads: CASTSSSGGNYEQYF. CDR3 in DNA: TGCGCCAGCACTTCATCTAGCGGGGGAAATTACGAGCAGTACTTC.

This clone was observed a handful of times. The chain links TRBV5-4 to TRBJ1-2; D is ambiguous. This CDR3 has 14 residues. V was pared by 1 base and J by 4 bases, with 11 bases between. From germline, CDR1 is SGHNT and CDR2 YYREEE (reference sequence). The CDR3, as DNA: TGTGCCAGCAGCTTGAAGGGAGGGAGCTATGGCTACACCTTC. Residues: CASSLKGGSYGYTF.

The gene calls are TRBV9 and TRBJ2-1; D is perhaps TRBD2 (6 bases). The germline V gene has CDR1 SGDLS and CDR2 YYNGEE. V lost 0 bases, J lost 5 bases, and 12 bases lay in between. This CDR3 is built from 15 residues. The CDR3 protein is CASSVDGGGDNEQFF. Written as DNA, the CDR3 is TGTGCCAGCAGCGTAGACGGGGGAGGAGACAATGAGCAGTTCTTC.

The genes are TRBV2 and TRBJ2-7; TRBD1 matches at 8 bases. The CDR3 has 14 residues. Unmatched junction bases numbered 4, after V lost 3 bases and J lost 3 bases. Germline CDR1 SNHLY, CDR2 FYNNEI. The CDR3 nucleotides are TGTGCCAGCAGTGACCGGGACAGGTTCTACGAGCAGTACTTC. Its translation is CASSDRDRFYEQYF.

This chain joins TRBV5-4 and TRBJ2-5; unclear D gene. The DNA end is more similar to TRBJ2-7, so the J call may be wrong. The CDR3 sequence is 11 residues long. Germline-derived CDR1 and CDR2 are SGHNT and YYREEE (reference sequence). The CDR3 region is CASSSPYEQYF. CDR3 DNA: TGTGCCAGCAGCTCACCCTACGAGCAGTACTTC.

J is TRBJ2-3 and V is TRBV2; TRBD2 might be the D (5 bases). The germline V and J ends were trimmed by 3 bases and 4 bases, with 14 bases remaining between them. Per germline, CDR1 SNHLY and CDR2 FYNNEI. The CDR3 runs 15 residues. The DNA of the CDR3 is TGTGCCAGCAGTGACCCCCCGGGGAGCCCAGATACGCAGTATTTT. This encodes CASSDPPGSPDTQYF.

The rearrangement uses TRBV5-1 and TRBJ2-7, with 11 bases that match TRBD2. Germline V gives CDR1 SGHRS, CDR2 YFSETQ. J was trimmed by 6 bases and V by 3 bases; bases with no gene match: 8. CDR3 size: 15 residues. The CDR3 DNA is TGCGCCAGCAGCTGGGCTAGCGGGGGGTTGTCCGAGCAGTACTTC. As protein: CASSWASGGLSEQYF.

Comments on this clone: Other DNA sequences in this specimen translate into the identical CDR3. The chain is built from TRBV9 and TRBJ1-3; perhaps TRBD1 as D (6 bases). The CDR3 spans 14 residues. Trimming removed 0 bases at V and 2 bases at J, with 6 bases between. Germline CDR1 reads SGDLS; CDR2 reads YYNGEE. The CDR3 loop reads CASSVAGAGNTIYF. CDR3 nucleotide sequence: TGTGCCAGCAGCGTAGCAGGGGCTGGAAACACCATATATTTT.

This rearrangement joins TRBV25-1 to TRBJ2-3, with D maybe TRBD2 (5 bases). Trimming removed 0 bases from V and 0 bases from J, with 10 bases in between. This CDR3 is built from 16 residues. The germline V gene has CDR1 MGHDK and CDR2 SYGVNS. CDR3 residues: CASSEYEGTSTDTQYF. In DNA form, the CDR3 reads TGTGCCAGCAGTGAATATGAGGGAACTAGCACAGATACGCAGTATTTT. Variable domain in full (rest from reference TRBV25-1 and TRBJ2-3): EADIYQTPRYLVIGTGKKITLECSQTMGHDKMYWYQQDPGMELHLIHYSYGVNSTEKGDLSSESTVSRIRTEHFPLTLESARPSHTSQYLCASSEYEGTSTDTQYFGPGTRLTVL.

The chain links TRBV7-2 to TRBJ1-1; 8 bases agree with TRBD1. J was trimmed by 3 bases and V by 6 bases; bases with no gene match: 3. The CDR3 contains 13 residues. CDR1 SGHTA and CDR2 FQGNSA come from the germline V gene. The CDR3 is CASRTQGDTEAFF. The CDR3 DNA is TGTGCCAGCAGAACACAGGGGGACACTGAAGCTTTCTTT.

V gene TRBV7-2 combines with J gene TRBJ2-1, with D possibly TRBD2 on 6 matching bases. V lost 3 bases and J lost 1, with 10 bases in between. Germline loops: CDR1 SGHTA, CDR2 FQGNSA. The CDR3 spans 15 residues. In DNA, the CDR3 is TGTGCCAGCAGCTTCGGGGGAGAATCCTACAATGAGCAGTTCTTC. This translates into CASSFGGESYNEQFF. Full variable domain (outside the CDR3, taken from reference TRBV7-2 and TRBJ2-1): GAGVSQSPSNKVTEKGKDVELRCDPISGHTALYWYRQSLGQGLEFLIYFQGNSAPDKSGLPSDRFSAERTGGSVSTLTIQRTQQEDSAVYLCASSFGGESYNEQFFGPGTRLTVL.

The gene calls are TRBV4-3 and TRBJ2-2; D is undetermined. Germline-derived CDR1 and CDR2 are LGHNA and YSLEER. Trimming removed 4 bases at V and 6 bases at J, with 9 bases between. CDR3 size: 13 residues. The CDR3: CASSRTTAGELFF. The DNA for the CDR3 is TGCGCCAGCAGCCGCACGACTGCCGGGGAGCTGTTTTTT.

The chain has TRBV7-2 and TRBJ2-5; unclear D gene. From germline, CDR1 is SGHTA and CDR2 FQGNSA. This CDR3 has 14 residues. Trimming removed 0 bases from V and 5 bases from J, with 10 bases in between. The CDR3 coding sequence is TGTGCCAGCAGCTTAGCGCCAGGTGGCGAGACCCAGTACTTC. Its protein is CASSLAPGGETQYF. The full variable domain, its missing parts supplied by reference TRBV7-2 and TRBJ2-5, is GAGVSQSPSNKVTEKGKDVELRCDPISGHTALYWYRQSLGQGLEFLIYFQGNSAPDKSGLPSDRFSAERTGGSVSTLTIQRTQQEDSAVYLCASSLAPGGETQYFGPGTRLLVL.

The V gene is TRBV28, the J gene TRBJ1-5, with D possibly matching TRBD1 (6 bases). From germline, CDR1 is MDHEN and CDR2 SYDVKM. V lost 6 bases and J lost 0, with 15 bases in between. CDR3 size: 16 residues. CDR3 sequence: CASSNPTGRSNQPQHF. CDR3 sequence (DNA): TGTGCCAGCAGCAACCCGACAGGACGTAGCAATCAGCCCCAGCATTTT.

V gene TRBV5-1 combines with J gene TRBJ2-2, with D perhaps TRBD1 (6 bases). The CDR3 covers 17 residues. V lost 0 bases and J lost 2, with 14 bases in between. In germline, CDR1 is SGHRS, CDR2 YFSETQ. CDR3 in amino acids: CASSLVLRTDNTGELFF. The CDR3 DNA sequence: TGCGCCAGCAGCTTGGTGTTAAGGACAGACAACACCGGGGAGCTGTTTTTT. Supplemented by reference TRBV5-1 and TRBJ2-2, the full variable domain reads KAGVTQTPRYLIKTRGQQVTLSCSPISGHRSVSWYQQTPGQGLQFLFEYFSETQRNKGNFPGRFSGRQFSNSRSEMNVSTLELGDSALYLCASSLVLRTDNTGELFFGEGSRLTVL.